The entry below gives a single TCR beta chain sequence along with its context. V dropped 3 bases and J dropped 5; count of bases not matched to a gene: 5. The CDR3 contains 14 residues. Per germline, CDR1 ENHRY and CDR2 SYGVKD. This sample is drawn from a study of cytomegalovirus exposure and HLA in healthy donors. Among the donors, all were healthy bone marrow donors. The PCR contained 60 Vbeta and 13 Jbeta primers. Produced via immunoSEQ multiplex PCR; TCRdb's table is partial and in-frame only. The sample shows about 110,000 clones, 73% of them seen only once. The sequenced sample was PBMCs. This clonotype was obtained from a woman in her twenties or thirties in good health and CMV-seronegative. The chain uses TRBV10-3 and TRBJ2-3, with TRBD2 matching over 7 bases. CDR3 nucleotide sequence: TGTGCCATCAGTGAACGGGGGGAGGTAGATACGCAGTATTTT. Translating gives CAISERGEVDTQYF.